The clone carrying this TCR beta chain was observed at least ten times. Its antigen is unidentified. The CDR3 contains 12 residues. V was clipped by 2 bases and J by 4 bases, with 3 bases between them. In germline, CDR1 is SGHTA, CDR2 FQGNSA. The sample belongs to a study of T cell repertoires in cytomegalovirus infection. For the study at large: From public TCR beta signatures came an indication of both CMV infection and matching HLA type.

Overall study findings and caveats: CMV carriers having the relevant HLA were flagged by cumulative public TCR beta family frequency.

TCRdb used MiXCR to reprocess the reads, holding one entry per CDR3 protein. The table records tens of thousands of distinct CDR3 sequences, roughly 19% of them present only once. The sequence was obtained from a human donor in good health (CMV status not recorded). Some clones in this sample may be carry-over from other donors' samples. The chain combines TRBV7-2 with TRBJ2-1, with unresolved D. The starting material was CD8+ T cells from cultured PBMCs, obtained from culture after CMV antigen stimulation. The CDR3 sequence: CASSLMYNEQFF. CDR3 coding DNA: TGTGCCAGCAGCTTAATGTACAATGAGCAGTTCTTC. The whole variable domain, filled in from reference TRBV7-2 and TRBJ2-1, reads GAGVSQSPSNKVTEKGKDVELRCDPISGHTALYWYRQSLGQGLEFLIYFQGNSAPDKSGLPSDRFSAERTGGSVSTLTIQRTQQEDSAVYLCASSLMYNEQFFGPGTRLTVL.